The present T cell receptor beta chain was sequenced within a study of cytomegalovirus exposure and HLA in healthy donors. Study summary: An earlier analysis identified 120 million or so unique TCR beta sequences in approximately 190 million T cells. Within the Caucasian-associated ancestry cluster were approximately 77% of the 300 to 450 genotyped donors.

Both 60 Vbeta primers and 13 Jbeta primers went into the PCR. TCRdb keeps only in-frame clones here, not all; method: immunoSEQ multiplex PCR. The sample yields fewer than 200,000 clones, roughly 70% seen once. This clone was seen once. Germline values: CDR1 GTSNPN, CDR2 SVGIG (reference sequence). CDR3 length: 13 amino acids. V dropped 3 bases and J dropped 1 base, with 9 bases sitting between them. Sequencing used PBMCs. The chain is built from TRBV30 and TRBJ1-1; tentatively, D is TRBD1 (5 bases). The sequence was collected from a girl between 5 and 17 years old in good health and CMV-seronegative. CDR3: CAWSSQGNTEAFF. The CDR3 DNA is TGTGCCTGGAGCAGCCAGGGGAACACTGAAGCTTTCTTT.